This TCR beta chain was captured by sequencing in a study of T cell changes during pregnancy in multiple sclerosis (dated by TCRdb to about 2019). Some background on the complete study: Changes in the T cell repertoire over the course of pregnancy were examined in this study in women with multiple sclerosis.

The library was produced with the immunoSEQ multiplex PCR assay. Sourced from immuneACCESS, this table was stored by TCRdb with only in-frame sequences that have V and J called. A share of the clones is absent; for the studies checked, an unresolved V gene accounts for under half, and the remainder has no known explanation. For this sample there are under 45,000 clones; 70% to 90% appear just once. 4.1% of the sample is in the top ten clones. Remarks on this clone: The antigen it recognizes is unknown. The sample holds no much larger clone one base away, and base qualities are not on file.

Source: CD8+ T cells from peripheral blood mononuclear cells, taken in the first trimester of pregnancy. This TCR was sampled from a female donor with multiple sclerosis, enrolled in a pregnancy study.

The sequenced DNA: TGTGCCAGCAGCTACCAGGGGGCCTTATATGGCTACACCTTC. This sequence encodes CASSYQGALYGYTF. In this chain, TRBV13 is recombined with TRBJ1-2, with 8 bases aligning to TRBD1. Clipping removes 4 bases from V and 5 bases from J, with 6 as the unmatched junction base count. CDR1 is given as PRHDT and CDR2 as FYEKMQ, both from the germline V gene (reference sequence). The cysteine opens and the phenylalanine closes a CDR3 of 14 amino acids. The retained sequence is limited to the CDR3, 42 bases, with the frame set at the first base.